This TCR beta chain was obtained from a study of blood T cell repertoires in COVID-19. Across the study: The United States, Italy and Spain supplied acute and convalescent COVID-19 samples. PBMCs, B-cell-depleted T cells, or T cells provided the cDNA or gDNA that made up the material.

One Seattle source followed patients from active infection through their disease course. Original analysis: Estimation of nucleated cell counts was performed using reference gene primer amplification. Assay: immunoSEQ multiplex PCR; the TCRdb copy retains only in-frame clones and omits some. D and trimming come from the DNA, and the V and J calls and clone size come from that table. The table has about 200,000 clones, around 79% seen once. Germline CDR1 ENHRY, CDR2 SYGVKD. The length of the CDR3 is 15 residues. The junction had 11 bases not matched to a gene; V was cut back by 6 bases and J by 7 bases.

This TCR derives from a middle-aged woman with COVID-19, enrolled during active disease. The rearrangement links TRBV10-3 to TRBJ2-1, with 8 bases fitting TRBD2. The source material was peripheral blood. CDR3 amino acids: CAISLSGKSQNEQFF. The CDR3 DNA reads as TGTGCCATCAGCCTTAGCGGGAAAAGCCAAAATGAGCAGTTCTTC.